This TCR beta chain was found in a study of blood T cells in healthy people across ages. In this sample, this clonotype turned up a few times. Trimming took 4 bases from V and 12 from J, leaving 18 bases between them. This CDR3 is built from 14 residues. Germline CDR1 reads MNHEY; CDR2 reads SVGAGI. A sample-barcoded 5' primer and a J-beta primer mix were used in a second PCR of roughly 7 to 11 cycles. TCRdb reanalysed the 5' RACE reads using MiXCR and keeps one entry per CDR3 protein. The sample holds about 570,000 distinct CDR3 sequences, about 29% seen once. The same data also went into a second study, on T cells of mothers and their children.

Source material: blood. This TCR came from a boy aged 2 to 10 in good health. V usage is TRBV6-5 and J usage is TRBJ1-4; D may be TRBD1 (6 bases). The CDR3: CASSLTRGSGELFF. The CDR3 bases are TGTGCCAGCAGTTTGACCCGCGGCTCAGGGGAACTGTTTTTT.